This T cell receptor (beta chain) stems from a study of STAT5B mutations in CD4+ large granular lymphocyte leukemia. The data were produced by immunoSEQ multiplex PCR, yet TCRdb's version contains in-frame clones alone and is incomplete. The table records tens of thousands of clones, around 89% of them present only once. The CDR3 spans 14 residues. The V and J ends lost 2 bases and 3 bases respectively, with 10 bases between them. CDR1 and CDR2 from the germline V gene are SEHNR and FQNEAQ (reference sequence). The TCR comes from a human donor in good health. This chain uses TRBV7-9 with TRBJ1-1; no reliable D call. The sample comprised CD4+ T cells from blood buffy coats. CDR3 DNA: TGTGCCAGCAGCTTACGCCCTCGGGACACTGAAGCTTTCTTT. It codes for CASSLRPRDTEAFF.